Listed here is a single T cell receptor beta chain. Authors' processing steps: Amplification of reference gene primers provided the estimated nucleated cell counts. Repertoires were generated with immunoSEQ multiplex PCR, while TCRdb's copy carries only in-frame clones and drops some. V, J and clone size are taken as reported in that table, and D and trimming were inferred from the DNA itself. This sample has about 200,000 clones, with approximately 87% found just once. This sample is drawn from a study of blood T cell repertoires in COVID-19. Study-wide background: The origin of the acute and convalescent COVID-19 samples was the United States, Italy and Spain. T cells, B-cell-depleted T cells, or PBMCs supplied cDNA or gDNA.

This CDR3 is 15 amino acids long. The germline gives CDR1 MNHEY, CDR2 SVGAGI. V gave up 5 bases and J gave up 4 bases; unmatched junction bases: 9. Sequenced sample: peripheral blood. The chain employs TRBV6-5 and TRBJ1-1, with 8 bases lining up with TRBD1. This sequence originates from a woman in her 70s with acute or convalescent COVID-19. The CDR3 region has the DNA TGTGCCAGCAGTCCTCAGGGGGCAGTGGGCACTGAAGCTTTCTTT. Translating gives CASSPQGAVGTEAFF.